Below, 25 T cell receptor beta chains from the same sample are listed, as sequenced in a study of T-cell memory formation after mild COVID-19. One entry per CDR3 protein results from TCRdb running MiXCR on the 5' RACE reads. The repertoire holds under 550,000 distinct CDR3 sequences, with more than 15% as singletons. The sample was PBMCs or a T cell subset sorted from them (not recorded which). These receptors all stem from a man between 18 and 29 years old who had mild COVID-19 (a few samples of this study predate the infection). Cell type and time point are not known.

The chain has TRBV4-1 and TRBJ1-2, with 9 bases fitting TRBD1. The length of the CDR3 is 17 residues. V shed 3 bases, J shed 3 bases, and the junction held 11 bases outside the gene matches. Germline CDR1 reads MGHRA; CDR2 reads YSYEKL. The CDR3 region has the DNA TGCGCCAGCAGCCACCTAAACCCGGGACAGGGAGACTATGGCTACACCTTC. This sequence encodes CASSHLNPGQGDYGYTF.

This clonotype was recorded many times. The chain employs TRBV12-5 and TRBJ2-5; D gene uncertain. V shed 4 bases and J shed 3 bases, with 12 bases lying between them. The CDR3 runs to 14 residues. CDR1 is LGHNT and CDR2 is FRNRAP in the germline V gene. The CDR3 loop is CASGSRPLEETQYF. CDR3 coding DNA: TGTGCTAGTGGTTCCCGACCCCTGGAAGAGACCCAGTACTTC.

CDR3 in amino acids: CASNQGQGRTEAFF. CDR3 in DNA: TGTGCCAGCAACCAAGGACAGGGGAGGACTGAAGCTTTCTTT. This chain connects TRBV6-5 to TRBJ1-1; 9 nucleotides align to TRBD1. The CDR3 loop spans 14 amino acids. Per the germline V gene, CDR1 is MNHEY and CDR2 is SVGAGI. With 7 bases clipped from V and 5 bases from J, the junction kept 8 bases outside the gene matches.

This clonotype has only a few counts. This chain uses TRBV12-3 or TRBV12-4 with TRBJ2-5, with a possible D match to TRBD1 (7 bases). V shed 6 bases and J shed 5 bases, with 22 bases lying between them. The CDR3 loop spans 16 amino acids. The CDR3 loop reads CASSLHLRGAMETQYF. Here the CDR3 DNA reads TGTGCCAGCAGCCTACACCTCAGGGGGGCTATGGAGACCCAGTACTTC.

The J gene is TRBJ2-3, the V gene TRBV7-2; no clear D. The germline V gene encodes CDR1 SGHTA and CDR2 FQGNSA. V was shortened by 5 bases and J by 2 bases, with 8 bases between the two germline ends. This CDR3 is 13 amino acids long. CDR3 in DNA: TGTGCCAGCAGCGCCAAAATCACAGATACGCAGTATTTT. This sequence encodes CASSAKITDTQYF.

The V and J genes are TRBV4-2 and TRBJ1-5; 7 bases line up with TRBD1. The trim removed 2 bases at V and 5 bases at J, leaving 9 bases unmatched. Germline-derived CDR1 and CDR2 are LGHNA and YNFKEQ. The CDR3 has 16 amino acids. The CDR3 nucleotides read TGTGCCAGCAGCCAAATAGGACAGGCCGATGATCAGCCCCAGCATTTT. Residues: CASSQIGQADDQPQHF.

In its sample, this clonotype was seen once. V usage is TRBV6-6 and J usage is TRBJ1-1, with D possibly TRBD1 on 6 matching bases. Trimming stripped 2 bases from V and 1 base from J, with 11 bases between. CDR3 length equals 15 residues. Per germline, CDR1 MNHNY and CDR2 SVGAGI (reference sequence). CDR3 region: CASSYVETGNTEAFF. The CDR3 coding sequence is TGTGCCAGCAGTTACGTAGAGACAGGGAACACTGAAGCTTTCTTT.

This clonotype was counted a few times. The chain is built from TRBV7-9 and TRBJ2-7, with unresolved D. Trimming pared 1 base from V and 2 bases from J, leaving 15 bases between. The CDR3 has 16 amino acids. CDR1 is SEHNR and CDR2 is FQNEAQ in the germline V gene (reference sequence). In nucleotides, the CDR3 is TGTGCCAGCAGCTTAGACTCCTCCGCGTTGACCTACGAGCAGTACTTC. Its protein product is CASSLDSSALTYEQYF.

V usage is TRBV7-2 and J usage is TRBJ2-5, with D possibly being TRBD2 (7 bases). The CDR3 spans 16 residues. V lost 3 bases to trimming and J lost 7 bases, with 21 bases between them. The germline V gene has CDR1 SGHTA and CDR2 FQGNSA. Here the CDR3 DNA reads TGTGCCAGCAGCTTTATAGGTCGGGGGGCCTACGGGACCCAGTACTTC. Residues: CASSFIGRGAYGTQYF. Drawing the rest from reference TRBV7-2 and TRBJ2-5, the complete variable domain is GAGVSQSPSNKVTEKGKDVELRCDPISGHTALYWYRQSLGQGLEFLIYFQGNSAPDKSGLPSDRFSAERTGGSVSTLTIQRTQQEDSAVYLCASSFIGRGAYGTQYFGPGTRLLVL.

This clonotype was counted between two and nine times. This chain connects TRBV12-3 or TRBV12-4 to TRBJ1-1, with TRBD1 as a possible D gene (6 bases). Trimming left V 3 bases short and J 4 bases short, with 12 bases between. CDR3 length: 14 amino acids. The CDR3: CASSFGGPATEAFF. CDR3 bases: TGTGCCAGCAGTTTCGGGGGCCCAGCCACTGAAGCTTTCTTT.

The chain uses TRBV5-1 and TRBJ2-5; D may be TRBD1 or TRBD2 (5 bases each). The CDR3 contains 16 residues. V was trimmed by 1 base and J by 5 bases, leaving 18 bases between them. Germline V gene sequence: CDR1 SGHRS, CDR2 YFSETQ. CDR3 sequence (DNA): TGCGCCAGCAGCTTGTCCCGCAGGGAGCGCGGCGAGACCCAGTACTTC. Amino acid sequence: CASSLSRRERGETQYF.

This clonotype has just a few counts. V and J are TRBV7-3 and TRBJ2-5; D uncertain. The CDR3 is made up of 13 amino acids. Trimming took 5 bases from V and 5 from J, leaving 12 bases between them. Germline V gene sequence: CDR1 SGHTA, CDR2 FQGTGA. The CDR3 nucleotides read TGTGCCAGCAGCCGCCGGCCTGGGGAGACCCAGTACTTC. Its translation is CASSRRPGETQYF. Full variable domain (rest looked up from reference TRBV7-3 and TRBJ2-5): GAGVSQTPSNKVTEKGKYVELRCDPISGHTALYWYRQSLGQGPEFLIYFQGTGAADDSGLPNDRFFAVRPEGSVSTLKIQRTERGDSAVYLCASSRRPGETQYFGPGTRLLVL.

The chain uses TRBV24-1 and TRBJ2-5; D is tentatively TRBD1 or TRBD2 (7 bases each). Per germline, CDR1 KGHDR and CDR2 SFDVKD. V was pared by 4 bases and J by 1 base, with 15 bases between. CDR3 size: 16 residues. The DNA for the CDR3 is TGTGCCACCAGTGAGGGGGGGACAGTGTCCCAAGAGACCCAGTACTTC. Protein sequence: CATSEGGTVSQETQYF.

In its sample, this clonotype was seen a few times. The rearrangement joins TRBV5-1 to TRBJ1-6; 8 bases map to TRBD1. Germline CDR1 SGHRS, CDR2 YFSETQ. The CDR3 is 14 amino acids. The J segment lost 10 bases and the V segment lost 2 bases, leaving 5 bases of the junction unmatched. CDR3 sequence (DNA): TGCGCCAGCAGCTTTGGACAGGGACAATCACCCCTCCACTTT. It encodes CASSFGQGQSPLHF.

This clonotype has more than one count but fewer than ten. The chain has TRBV6-2 or TRBV6-3 and TRBJ1-5; 7 bases agree with TRBD1. V was pared by 7 bases and J by 5 bases, with 5 bases of the junction left unmatched. The CDR3 extends over 13 amino acids. The germline V gene has CDR1 MNHEY and CDR2 SVGEGT. CDR3 DNA sequence: TGTGCCAGCAAACGACAGGGCCATCAGCCCCAGCATTTT. It is translated as CASKRQGHQPQHF.

This clonotype occurred a few times. This chain uses TRBV6-5 with TRBJ2-2; possible D gene TRBD1, 5 bases. Trimming cost V 7 bases and J 0 bases, with 12 bases left between them. This CDR3 contains 15 residues. Germline V gives CDR1 MNHEY, CDR2 SVGAGI. The CDR3 coding sequence is TGTGCCAGCACCAAAGGGGCGACGAACACCGGGGAGCTGTTTTTT. Encoded protein: CASTKGATNTGELFF.

With respect to this clonotype: One end of the junction is discordant with germline, which a read error may explain. The rearrangement joins TRBV7-2 to TRBJ1-6; TRBD1 is a possible D gene (6 bases). There are 16 residues in the CDR3. Germline lookup yields CDR1 SGHTA and CDR2 FQGNSA. This CDR3 reads CASSVGQSLYNSPIHF. CDR3 DNA: TGTGCCAGCAGCGTCGGACAGAGTTTATATAATTCACCCATCCACTTT.

This clonotype was seen a handful of times. This chain links TRBV25-1 with TRBJ2-1, with 9 bases matching TRBD1. V was clipped by 5 bases and J by 7 bases; unmatched bases: 6. The CDR3 consists of 14 residues. Per germline, CDR1 MGHDK and CDR2 SYGVNS. CDR3 in amino acids: CASSKQGAVNEQFF. The CDR3, as DNA: TGTGCCAGCAGTAAACAGGGGGCCGTGAATGAGCAGTTCTTC.

This clonotype was observed a handful of times. CDR3: CASRLFDTQYF. The CDR3 nucleotides read TGTGCCAGCCGACTATTTGATACGCAGTATTTT. The chain employs TRBV7-2 and TRBJ2-3, with a weak D call TRBD2 (5 bases). The CDR3 extends over 11 amino acids. Germline V gives CDR1 SGHTA, CDR2 FQGNSA. Deletions cut 8 bases from V and 6 bases from J, with 9 bases between. Full variable domain (rest looked up from reference TRBV7-2 and TRBJ2-3): GAGVSQSPSNKVTEKGKDVELRCDPISGHTALYWYRQSLGQGLEFLIYFQGNSAPDKSGLPSDRFSAERTGGSVSTLTIQRTQQEDSAVYLCASRLFDTQYFGPGTRLTVL.

This clonotype has ten or more counts. The CDR3 nucleotides are TGTGCCAGCAGCTCTACAGGGGGTGGCTACACCTTC. It yields the protein CASSSTGGGYTF. The genes are TRBV7-9 and TRBJ1-2, with 8 bases lining up with TRBD1. The CDR3 consists of 12 residues. V shed 4 bases, J shed 7 bases, and the junction held 2 bases outside the gene matches. Germline-derived CDR1 and CDR2 are SEHNR and FQNEAQ (reference sequence).

The CDR3: CASRGQGREYEQFF. The CDR3 DNA reads TGTGCCAGCCGGGGACAGGGTAGGGAATATGAGCAGTTCTTC. This chain connects TRBV28 to TRBJ2-1, with TRBD1 matching 9 bases. Trimming cost V 8 bases and J 8 bases; bases outside gene matches: 10. Germline V CDR1 and CDR2: MDHEN, SYDVKM. The CDR3 is 14 residues long. Full variable domain (missing parts from reference TRBV28 and TRBJ2-1): DVKVTQSSRYLVKRTGEKVFLECVQDMDHENMFWYRQDPGLGLRLIYFSYDVKMKEKGDIPEGYSVSREKKERFSLILESASTNQTSMYLCASRGQGREYEQFFGPGTRLTVL.

In its sample, this clonotype was seen a few times. V and J are TRBV4-3 and TRBJ2-1; 10 nucleotides match TRBD1. Per the germline V gene, CDR1 is LGHNA and CDR2 is YSLEER. This CDR3 region has 14 residues. Trimming removed 1 base from V and 9 bases from J; junction bases left unmatched: 3. The CDR3: CASSQGDRGFEQFF. The CDR3 nucleotides read TGCGCCAGCAGCCAAGGGGACAGGGGATTTGAGCAGTTCTTC.

The chain combines TRBV6-6 with TRBJ1-4; perhaps TRBD1 as D (6 bases). The CDR3 consists of 14 residues. Germline CDR1 and CDR2: MNHNY and SVGAGI (reference sequence). V lost 0 bases to trimming and J lost 13 bases, with 15 bases between them. CDR3 protein: CASSYSSPGGGLFF. In DNA form, the CDR3 reads TGTGCCAGCAGTTACTCGAGTCCGGGAGGGGGACTGTTTTTT.

This clonotype was detected ten times or more. The J gene is TRBJ1-1, the V gene TRBV7-9; possible D gene TRBD1, 6 bases. Trimming took 5 bases from V and 1 from J, leaving 8 bases between them. This CDR3 comprises 13 residues. Per the germline V gene, CDR1 is SEHNR and CDR2 is FQNEAQ (reference sequence). CDR3 region: CASSRTANTEAFF. CDR3 nucleotide sequence: TGTGCCAGCAGCAGGACAGCGAACACTGAAGCTTTCTTT. Variable domain in full (rest from reference TRBV7-9 and TRBJ1-1): DTGVSQNPRHKITKRGQNVTFRCDPISEHNRLYWYRQTLGQGPEFLTYFQNEAQLEKSRLLSDRFSAERPKGSFSTLEIQRTEQGDSAMYLCASSRTANTEAFFGQGTRLTVV.

This chain links TRBV4-2 with TRBJ1-1; no firm D call. From germline, CDR1 is LGHNA and CDR2 YNFKEQ. The V end lost 4 bases, the J end lost 9 bases, and 15 bases lay between the germline ends. This CDR3 has 13 residues. The CDR3 DNA follows: TGTGCCAGCAGCCCGAACGGCAAACTGAAAGCTTTCTTT. Its protein product is CASSPNGKLKAFF.